A single sample is the source of the 13 T cell receptor beta chains below, sequenced in a study of cytomegalovirus exposure and HLA in healthy donors. Use of 60 Vbeta and 13 Jbeta primers characterized the PCR. The data were produced by immunoSEQ multiplex PCR, yet TCRdb's version contains in-frame clones alone and is incomplete. In the table there are about 170,000 clones, approximately 85% of which are singletons. Material for sequencing was PBMCs. These receptor sequences come from a girl under 18 in good health and CMV-seropositive.

The chain employs TRBV27 and TRBJ1-1; D may be TRBD1 (6 bases). Deletions cut 5 bases from V and 5 bases from J, with 15 bases between. The CDR3 contains 14 residues. Germline V gene lookup returns CDR1 MNHEY and CDR2 SMNVEV (reference sequence). The chain's CDR3 is CASSLQGYGTEAFF. CDR3 sequence (DNA): TGTGCCAGCAGTCTACAGGGTTACGGAACTGAAGCTTTCTTT.

This rearrangement joins TRBV7-9 to TRBJ1-2; D unclear. Trimming shortened V by 1 base and J by 8 bases, and 17 bases separated the two germline ends. Germline assignment: CDR1 SEHNR and CDR2 FQNEAQ (reference sequence). CDR3 length equals 15 residues. In nucleotides, the CDR3 is TGTGCCAGCAGCTTAGGCGTAAGCTATTATGAGGGCTACACCTTC. This gives the protein CASSLGVSYYEGYTF. Full variable domain (outside the CDR3, taken from reference TRBV7-9 and TRBJ1-2): DTGVSQNPRHKITKRGQNVTFRCDPISEHNRLYWYRQTLGQGPEFLTYFQNEAQLEKSRLLSDRFSAERPKGSFSTLEIQRTEQGDSAMYLCASSLGVSYYEGYTFGSGTRLTVV.

V and J are TRBV28 and TRBJ2-5; tentatively, D is TRBD2 (6 bases). V was shortened by 6 bases and J by 1 base, with 15 bases between the two germline ends. The CDR3 sequence is 15 residues long. Germline values: CDR1 MDHEN, CDR2 SYDVKM. This chain's CDR3 is CASSPPLGSQETQYF. In nucleotides, the CDR3 is TGTGCCAGCAGCCCCCCCCTCGGGAGCCAAGAGACCCAGTACTTC.

This rearrangement joins TRBV5-1 to TRBJ1-1; maybe TRBD1 (5 bases). Trimming took off 5 bases at V and 2 bases at J, with 7 bases between the two ends. This CDR3 is built from 12 residues. CDR1 and CDR2 (germline): SGHRS, YFSETQ. CDR3 protein: CASRQGNTEAFF. CDR3 coding DNA: TGCGCCAGCAGGCAGGGCAACACTGAAGCTTTCTTT.

The chain carries TRBV7-6 and TRBJ2-7; D is undetermined. The V end was cut by 0 bases, the J end by 0 bases, with 12 bases between. Germline V gene lookup returns CDR1 SGHVS and CDR2 FNYEAQ. CDR3 length equals 16 residues. DNA for the CDR3: TGTGCCAGCAGCTTAGCTATCACCGGGTTCTCCTACGAGCAGTACTTC. Its translation is CASSLAITGFSYEQYF. Full variable domain (outside the CDR3, taken from reference TRBV7-6 and TRBJ2-7): GAGVSQSPRYKVTKRGQDVALRCDPISGHVSLYWYRQALGQGPEFLTYFNYEAQQDKSGLPNDRFSAERPEGSISTLTIQRTEQRDSAMYRCASSLAITGFSYEQYFGPGTRLTVT.

A few counts support this clone. The CDR3, as DNA: TGTGCCAGCAGTCAAACCGGGACAGGGGCTCGGGAGCAGTACTTC. Its protein product is CASSQTGTGAREQYF. The gene calls are TRBV27 and TRBJ2-7, with TRBD1 matching 10 bases. CDR1 MNHEY and CDR2 SMNVEV come from the germline V gene (reference sequence). With 5 bases clipped from V and 7 bases from J, the junction kept 11 bases outside the gene matches. This CDR3 spans 15 amino acids.

A word on this clone: The sample carries other DNA sequences with the same CDR3. The genes are TRBV9 and TRBJ1-2, with D unresolved. Trimming shortened V by 0 bases and J by 4 bases, and 7 bases separated the two germline ends. The CDR3 runs 13 residues. Germline lookup yields CDR1 SGDLS and CDR2 YYNGEE. This CDR3 is CASSVAGIYGYTF. The DNA of the CDR3 is TGTGCCAGCAGCGTAGCCGGGATCTATGGCTACACCTTC.

For this clone: Other DNA sequences in this specimen translate into the identical CDR3. The V call is TRBV10-3, the J call TRBJ2-5; 8 bases map to TRBD1. The CDR3 covers 14 residues. Germline V CDR1 and CDR2: ENHRY, SYGVKD. V lost 3 bases to trimming and J lost 4 bases; unmatched junction nucleotides: 4. The CDR3 region is CAISEGQGAETQYF. DNA for the CDR3: TGTGCCATCAGTGAAGGACAGGGTGCAGAGACCCAGTACTTC.

This rearrangement joins TRBV28 to TRBJ1-1; D call uncertain. Germline loops: CDR1 MDHEN, CDR2 SYDVKM. V was trimmed by 0 bases and J by 4 bases, leaving 6 bases between them. The CDR3 spans 13 residues. CDR3 residues: CASSLWGTTEAFF. The CDR3 region has the DNA TGTGCCAGCAGTTTATGGGGCACCACTGAAGCTTTCTTT.

This clone was picked up one time. This chain uses TRBV5-1 with TRBJ1-6; the match to TRBD1 covers 7 bases. The CDR3 contains 15 residues. The junction had 8 bases not matched to a gene; V was cut back by 4 bases and J by 7 bases. Germline V CDR1 and CDR2: SGHRS, YFSETQ. The CDR3 here is CASSDEQGFNSPLHF. As DNA, the CDR3 is TGCGCCAGCAGCGATGAACAGGGGTTCAATTCACCCCTCCACTTT.

The rearrangement links TRBV2 to TRBJ1-2; the match to TRBD1 covers 9 bases. Germline values: CDR1 SNHLY, CDR2 FYNNEI. V was clipped by 6 bases and J by 6 bases; unmatched bases: 5. The CDR3 is 13 amino acids. The CDR3 reads CASSSRDRDGYTF. Written as DNA, the CDR3 is TGTGCCAGCAGCTCCCGGGACAGGGATGGCTACACCTTC.

This chain joins TRBV6-1 and TRBJ1-1; TRBD1 matches 8 bases. In germline, CDR1 is MNHNS, CDR2 SASEGT. CDR3 length: 12 residues. Trimming removed 11 bases from V and 4 bases from J; junction bases left unmatched: 6. The CDR3 DNA reads as TGTGCCCTCCGACAGGGGAGCACTGAAGCTTTCTTT. Encoded protein: CALRQGSTEAFF.

As concerns this clone: One junction end does not reproduce the germline sequence, and a read error may be involved. The chain recombines TRBV6-1 with TRBJ2-2; a weak D match, TRBD1 (6 bases). There are 13 residues in the CDR3. Germline CDR1 reads MNHNS; CDR2 reads SASEGT. The CDR3 is CASMGQGHRGAVF. CDR3 coding DNA: TGTGCCAGCATGGGGCAGGGGCACCGGGGAGCTGTTTTT.